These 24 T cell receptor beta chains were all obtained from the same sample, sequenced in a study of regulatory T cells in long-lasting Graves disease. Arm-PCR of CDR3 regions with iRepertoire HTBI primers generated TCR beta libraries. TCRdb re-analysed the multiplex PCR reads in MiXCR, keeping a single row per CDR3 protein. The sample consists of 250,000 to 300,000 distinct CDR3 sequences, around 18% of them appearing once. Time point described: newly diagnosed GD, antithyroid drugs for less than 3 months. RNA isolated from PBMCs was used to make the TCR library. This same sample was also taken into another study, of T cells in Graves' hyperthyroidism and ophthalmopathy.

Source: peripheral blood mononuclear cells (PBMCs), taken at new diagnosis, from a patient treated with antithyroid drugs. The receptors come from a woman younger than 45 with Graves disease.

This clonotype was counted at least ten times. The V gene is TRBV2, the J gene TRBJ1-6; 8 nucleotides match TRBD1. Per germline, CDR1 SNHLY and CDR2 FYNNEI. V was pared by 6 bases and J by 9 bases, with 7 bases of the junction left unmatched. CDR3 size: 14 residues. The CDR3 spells CASRDRVGGSPLHF. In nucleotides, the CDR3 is TGTGCCAGCAGGGACAGGGTGGGGGGTTCACCCCTCCACTTT.

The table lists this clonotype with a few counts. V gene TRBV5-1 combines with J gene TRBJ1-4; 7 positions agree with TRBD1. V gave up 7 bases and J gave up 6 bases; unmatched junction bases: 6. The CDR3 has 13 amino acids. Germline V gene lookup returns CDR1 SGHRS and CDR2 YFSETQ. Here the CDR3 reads CASGEGADEKLFF. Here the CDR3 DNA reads TGCGCCAGCGGGGAGGGGGCTGATGAAAAACTGTTTTTT.

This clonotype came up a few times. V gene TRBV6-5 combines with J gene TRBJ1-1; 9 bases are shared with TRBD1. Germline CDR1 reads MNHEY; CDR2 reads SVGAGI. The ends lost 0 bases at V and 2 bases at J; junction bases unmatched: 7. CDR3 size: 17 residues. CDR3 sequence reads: CASSYSGGQGRNTEAFF. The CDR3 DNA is TGTGCCAGCAGTTACTCAGGGGGACAGGGCCGTAACACTGAAGCTTTCTTT.

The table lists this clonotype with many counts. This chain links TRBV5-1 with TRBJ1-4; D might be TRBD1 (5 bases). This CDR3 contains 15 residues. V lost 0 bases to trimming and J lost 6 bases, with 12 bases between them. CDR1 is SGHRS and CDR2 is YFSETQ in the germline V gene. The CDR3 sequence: CASSLAGRFDEKLFF. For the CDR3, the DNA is TGCGCCAGCAGCTTGGCAGGGAGGTTCGATGAAAAACTGTTTTTT. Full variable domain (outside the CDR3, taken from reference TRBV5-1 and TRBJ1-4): KAGVTQTPRYLIKTRGQQVTLSCSPISGHRSVSWYQQTPGQGLQFLFEYFSETQRNKGNFPGRFSGRQFSNSRSEMNVSTLELGDSALYLCASSLAGRFDEKLFFGSGTQLSVL.

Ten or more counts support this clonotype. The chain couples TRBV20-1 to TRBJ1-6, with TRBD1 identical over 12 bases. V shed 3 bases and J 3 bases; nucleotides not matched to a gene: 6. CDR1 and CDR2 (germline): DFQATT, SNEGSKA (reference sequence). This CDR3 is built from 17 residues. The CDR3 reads CSASGTGGGFYNSPLHF. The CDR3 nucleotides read TGCAGTGCTAGTGGGACAGGGGGCGGCTTCTATAATTCACCCCTCCACTTT.

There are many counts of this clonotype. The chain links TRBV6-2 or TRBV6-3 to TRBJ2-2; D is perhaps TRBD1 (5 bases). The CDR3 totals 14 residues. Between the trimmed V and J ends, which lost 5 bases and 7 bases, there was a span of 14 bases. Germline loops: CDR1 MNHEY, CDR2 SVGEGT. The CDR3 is CASSEPAGNGELFF. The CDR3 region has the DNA TGTGCCAGCAGTGAACCGGCAGGGAACGGGGAGCTGTTTTTT.

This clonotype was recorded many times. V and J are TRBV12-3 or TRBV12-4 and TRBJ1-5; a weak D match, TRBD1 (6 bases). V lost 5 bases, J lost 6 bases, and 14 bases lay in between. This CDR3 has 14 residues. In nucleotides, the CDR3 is TGTGCCAGCAGTAAAGGGGCGGGGGCTCAGCCCCAGCATTTT. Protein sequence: CASSKGAGAQPQHF.

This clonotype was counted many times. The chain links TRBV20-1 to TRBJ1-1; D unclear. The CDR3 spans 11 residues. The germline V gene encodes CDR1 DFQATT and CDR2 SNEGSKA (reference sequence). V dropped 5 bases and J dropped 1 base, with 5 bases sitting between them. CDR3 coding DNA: TGCAGTGCTCGAGCGAACACTGAAGCTTTCTTT. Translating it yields CSARANTEAFF.

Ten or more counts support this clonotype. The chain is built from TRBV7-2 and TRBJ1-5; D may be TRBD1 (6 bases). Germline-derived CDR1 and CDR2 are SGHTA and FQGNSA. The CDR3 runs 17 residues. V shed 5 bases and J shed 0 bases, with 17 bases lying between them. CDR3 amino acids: CASSPYTTGYSNQPQHF. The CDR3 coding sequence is TGTGCCAGCAGCCCATACACCACAGGGTATAGCAATCAGCCCCAGCATTTT. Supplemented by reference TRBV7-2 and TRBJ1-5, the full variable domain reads GAGVSQSPSNKVTEKGKDVELRCDPISGHTALYWYRQSLGQGLEFLIYFQGNSAPDKSGLPSDRFSAERTGGSVSTLTIQRTQQEDSAVYLCASSPYTTGYSNQPQHFGDGTRLSIL.

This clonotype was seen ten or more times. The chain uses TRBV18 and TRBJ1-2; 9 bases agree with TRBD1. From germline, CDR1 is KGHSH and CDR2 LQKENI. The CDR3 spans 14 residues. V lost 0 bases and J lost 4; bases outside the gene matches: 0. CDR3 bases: TGTGCCAGCTCACCACCGACAGGGGGCTATGGCTACACCTTC. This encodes CASSPPTGGYGYTF. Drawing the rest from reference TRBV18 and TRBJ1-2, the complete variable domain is NAGVMQNPRHLVRRRGQEARLRCSPMKGHSHVYWYRQLPEEGLKFMVYLQKENIIDESGMPKERFSAEFPKEGPSILRIQQVVRGDSAAYFCASSPPTGGYGYTFGSGTRLTVV.

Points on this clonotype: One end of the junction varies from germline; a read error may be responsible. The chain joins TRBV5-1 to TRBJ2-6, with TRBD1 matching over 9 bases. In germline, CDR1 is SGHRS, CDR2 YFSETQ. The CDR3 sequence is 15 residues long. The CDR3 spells CASRTPGTGTNVLTF. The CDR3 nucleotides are TGTGCCAGCAGGACCCCCGGGACAGGGACCAACGTCCTGACTTTC. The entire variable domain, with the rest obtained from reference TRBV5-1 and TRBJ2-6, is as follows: KAGVTQTPRYLIKTRGQQVTLSCSPISGHRSVSWYQQTPGQGLQFLFEYFSETQRNKGNFPGRFSGRQFSNSRSEMNVSTLELGDSALYLCASRTPGTGTNVLTFGAGSRLTVL.

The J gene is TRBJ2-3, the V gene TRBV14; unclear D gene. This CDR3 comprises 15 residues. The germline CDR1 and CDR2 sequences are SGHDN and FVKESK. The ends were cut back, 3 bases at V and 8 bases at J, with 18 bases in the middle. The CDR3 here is CASSQSGWSFGTQYF. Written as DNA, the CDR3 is TGTGCCAGCAGCCAGAGTGGGTGGTCTTTCGGTACGCAGTATTTT. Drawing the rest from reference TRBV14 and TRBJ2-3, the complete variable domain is EAGVTQFPSHSVIEKGQTVTLRCDPISGHDNLYWYRRVMGKEIKFLLHFVKESKQDESGMPNNRFLAERTGGTYSTLKVQPAELEDSGVYFCASSQSGWSFGTQYFGPGTRLTVL.

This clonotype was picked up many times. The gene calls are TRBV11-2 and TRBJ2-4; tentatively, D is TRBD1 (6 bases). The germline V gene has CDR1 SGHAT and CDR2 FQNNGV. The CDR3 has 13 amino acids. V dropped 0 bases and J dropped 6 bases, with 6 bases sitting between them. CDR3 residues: CASSLEDRNIQYF. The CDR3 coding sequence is TGTGCCAGCAGCTTAGAGGACAGAAACATTCAGTACTTC. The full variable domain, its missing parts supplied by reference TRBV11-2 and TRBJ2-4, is EAGVAQSPRYKIIEKRQSVAFWCNPISGHATLYWYQQILGQGPKLLIQFQNNGVVDDSQLPKDRFSAERLKGVDSTLKIQPAKLEDSAVYLCASSLEDRNIQYFGAGTRLSVL.

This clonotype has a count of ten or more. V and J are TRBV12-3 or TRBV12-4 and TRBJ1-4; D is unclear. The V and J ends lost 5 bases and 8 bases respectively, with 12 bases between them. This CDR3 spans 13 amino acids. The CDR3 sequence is CASSGPQREKLFF. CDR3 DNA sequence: TGTGCCAGCAGTGGGCCCCAACGGGAAAAACTGTTTTTT.

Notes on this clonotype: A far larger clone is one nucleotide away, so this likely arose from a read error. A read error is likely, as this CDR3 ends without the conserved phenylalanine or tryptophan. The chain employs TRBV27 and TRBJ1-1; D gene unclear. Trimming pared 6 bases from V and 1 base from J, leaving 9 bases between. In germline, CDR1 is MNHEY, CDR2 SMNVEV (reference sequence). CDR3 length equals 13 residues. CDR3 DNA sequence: TGTGCCAGCAGCCAAGGCTCGAACACTGAAGCTTTCTCT. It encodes CASSQGSNTEAFS.

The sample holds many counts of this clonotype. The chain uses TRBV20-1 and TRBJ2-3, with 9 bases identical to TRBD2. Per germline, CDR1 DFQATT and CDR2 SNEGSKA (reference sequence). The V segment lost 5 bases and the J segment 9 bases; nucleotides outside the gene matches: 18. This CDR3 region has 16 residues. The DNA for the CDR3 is TGCAGTGCTCCCCCTCGACTAGCGGCAAAAGGGGGGACGCAGTATTTT. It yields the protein CSAPPRLAAKGGTQYF.

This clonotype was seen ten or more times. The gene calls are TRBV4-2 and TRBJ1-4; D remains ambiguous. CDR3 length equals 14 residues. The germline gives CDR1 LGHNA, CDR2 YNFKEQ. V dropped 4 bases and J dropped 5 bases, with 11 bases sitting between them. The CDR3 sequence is CASSPDTENEKLFF. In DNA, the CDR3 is TGTGCCAGCAGCCCAGACACGGAGAATGAAAAACTGTTTTTT.

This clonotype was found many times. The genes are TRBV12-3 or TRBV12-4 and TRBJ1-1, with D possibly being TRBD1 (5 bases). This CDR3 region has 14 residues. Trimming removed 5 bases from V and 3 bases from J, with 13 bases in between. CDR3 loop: CASSGGTHHTEAFF. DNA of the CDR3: TGTGCCAGCAGTGGGGGGACTCACCACACTGAAGCTTTCTTT.

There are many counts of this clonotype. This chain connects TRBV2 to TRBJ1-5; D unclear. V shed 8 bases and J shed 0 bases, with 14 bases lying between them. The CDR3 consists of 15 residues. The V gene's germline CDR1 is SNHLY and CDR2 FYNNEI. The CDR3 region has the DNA TGTGCCAGCGAGGCATTGCCTGATAGCAATCAGCCCCAGCATTTT. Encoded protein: CASEALPDSNQPQHF.

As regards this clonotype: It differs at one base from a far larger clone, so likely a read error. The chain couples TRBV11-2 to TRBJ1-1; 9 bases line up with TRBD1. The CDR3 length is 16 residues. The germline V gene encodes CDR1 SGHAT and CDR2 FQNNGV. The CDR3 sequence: CASTLSWTGVDTGAFF. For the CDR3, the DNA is TGTGCCAGCACCCTGTCCTGGACAGGGGTGGACACTGGAGCTTTCTTT.

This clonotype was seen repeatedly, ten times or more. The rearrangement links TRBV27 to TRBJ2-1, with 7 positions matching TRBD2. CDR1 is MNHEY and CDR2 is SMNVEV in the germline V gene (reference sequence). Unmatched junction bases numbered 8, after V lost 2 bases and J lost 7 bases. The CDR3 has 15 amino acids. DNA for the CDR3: TGTGCCAGCAGTTTAAATGGACTAGTGCTTAATGAGCAGTTCTTC. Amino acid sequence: CASSLNGLVLNEQFF.

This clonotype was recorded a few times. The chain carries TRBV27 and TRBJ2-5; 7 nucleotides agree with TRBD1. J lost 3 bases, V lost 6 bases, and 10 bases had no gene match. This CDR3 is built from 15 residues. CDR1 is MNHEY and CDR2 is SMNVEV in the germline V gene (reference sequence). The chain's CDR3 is CASRSTGSIEETQYF. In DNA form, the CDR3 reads TGTGCCAGCAGGTCGACAGGGTCCATAGAAGAGACCCAGTACTTC.

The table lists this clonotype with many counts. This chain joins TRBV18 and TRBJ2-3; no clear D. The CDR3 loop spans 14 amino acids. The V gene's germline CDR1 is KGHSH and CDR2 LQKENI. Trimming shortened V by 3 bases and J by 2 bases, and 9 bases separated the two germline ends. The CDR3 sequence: CASSPRQITDTQYF. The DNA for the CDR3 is TGTGCCAGCTCACCTCGGCAGATCACAGATACGCAGTATTTT. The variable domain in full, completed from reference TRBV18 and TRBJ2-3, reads NAGVMQNPRHLVRRRGQEARLRCSPMKGHSHVYWYRQLPEEGLKFMVYLQKENIIDESGMPKERFSAEFPKEGPSILRIQQVVRGDSAAYFCASSPRQITDTQYFGPGTRLTVL.

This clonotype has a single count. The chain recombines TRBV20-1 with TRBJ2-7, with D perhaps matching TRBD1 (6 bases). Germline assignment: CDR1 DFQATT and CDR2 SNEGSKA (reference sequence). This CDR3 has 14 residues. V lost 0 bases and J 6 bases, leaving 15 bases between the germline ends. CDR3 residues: CSARDPRGMSEQYF. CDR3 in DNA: TGCAGTGCTAGAGATCCCAGGGGAATGAGCGAGCAGTACTTC.